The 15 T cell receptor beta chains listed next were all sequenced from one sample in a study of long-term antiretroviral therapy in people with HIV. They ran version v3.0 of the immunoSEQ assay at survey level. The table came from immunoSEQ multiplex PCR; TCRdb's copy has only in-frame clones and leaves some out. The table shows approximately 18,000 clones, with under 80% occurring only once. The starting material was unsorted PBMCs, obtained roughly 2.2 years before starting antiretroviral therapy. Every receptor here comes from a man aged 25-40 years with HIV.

The CDR3 protein is CASTEQGLNNEQFF. The CDR3 DNA is TGTGCCAGTACGGAACAGGGGCTGAACAATGAGCAGTTCTTC. J is TRBJ2-1 and V is TRBV19; 7 bases agree with TRBD1. This CDR3 is built from 14 residues. V shed 7 bases, J shed 5 bases, and the junction held 8 bases outside the gene matches. Germline CDR1 reads LNHDA; CDR2 reads SQIVND (reference sequence).

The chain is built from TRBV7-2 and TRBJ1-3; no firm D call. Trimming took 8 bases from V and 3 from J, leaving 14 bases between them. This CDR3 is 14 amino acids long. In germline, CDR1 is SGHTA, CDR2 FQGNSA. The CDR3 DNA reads TGTGCCAGCTTTCTGGGAATTAGTGGAAACACCATATATTTT. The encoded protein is CASFLGISGNTIYF.

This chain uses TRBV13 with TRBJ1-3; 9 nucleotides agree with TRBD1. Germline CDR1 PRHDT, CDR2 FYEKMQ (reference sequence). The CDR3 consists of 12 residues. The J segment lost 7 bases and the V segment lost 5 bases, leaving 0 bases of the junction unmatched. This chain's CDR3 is CASSGQGNTIYF. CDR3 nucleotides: TGTGCCAGCAGCGGACAGGGGAACACCATATATTTT.

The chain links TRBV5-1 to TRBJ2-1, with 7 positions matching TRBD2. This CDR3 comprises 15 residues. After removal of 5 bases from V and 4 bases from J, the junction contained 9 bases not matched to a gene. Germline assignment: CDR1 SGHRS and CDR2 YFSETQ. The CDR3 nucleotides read TGCGCCAGCAGTATCGGACTAGGGAAGTACAATGAGCAGTTCTTC. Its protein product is CASSIGLGKYNEQFF.

CDR3 coding DNA: TGTGCCAGCTCACCGATTGGGACTCCCTACGAGCAGTACTTC. Its translation: CASSPIGTPYEQYF. This sequence joins TRBV18 and TRBJ2-7; D perhaps matches TRBD2 (6 bases). This CDR3 is 14 amino acids long. Germline V gives CDR1 KGHSH, CDR2 LQKENI. V lost 3 bases and J lost 2, with 11 bases in between.

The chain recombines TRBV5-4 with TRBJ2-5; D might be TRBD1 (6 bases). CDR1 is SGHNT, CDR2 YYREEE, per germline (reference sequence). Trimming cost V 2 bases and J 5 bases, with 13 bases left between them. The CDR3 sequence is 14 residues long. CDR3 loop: CASSFYRQGETQYF. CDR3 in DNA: TGTGCCAGCAGCTTCTATAGGCAGGGGGAGACCCAGTACTTC.

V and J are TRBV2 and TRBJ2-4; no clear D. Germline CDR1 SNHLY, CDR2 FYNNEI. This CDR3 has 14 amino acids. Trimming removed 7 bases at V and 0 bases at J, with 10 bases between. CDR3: CASTGRLAKNIQYF. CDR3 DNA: TGTGCCAGCACGGGCAGATTAGCCAAAAACATTCAGTACTTC.

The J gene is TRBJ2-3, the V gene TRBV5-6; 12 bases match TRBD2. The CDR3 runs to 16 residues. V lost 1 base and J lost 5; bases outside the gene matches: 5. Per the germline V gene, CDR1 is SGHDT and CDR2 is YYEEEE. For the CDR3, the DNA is TGTGCCAGCAGCTTGACTAGCGGGGGGTATGGAGATACGCAGTATTTT. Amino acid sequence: CASSLTSGGYGDTQYF.

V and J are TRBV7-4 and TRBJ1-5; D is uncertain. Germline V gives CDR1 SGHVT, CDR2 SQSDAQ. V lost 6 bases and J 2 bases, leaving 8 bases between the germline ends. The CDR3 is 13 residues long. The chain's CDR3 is CASSWHGNQPQHF. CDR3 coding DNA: TGTGCCAGCAGTTGGCATGGCAATCAGCCCCAGCATTTT. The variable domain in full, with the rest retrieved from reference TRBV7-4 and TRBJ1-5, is GAGVSQSPRYKVAKRGRDVALRCDSISGHVTLYWYRQTLGQGSEVLTYSQSDAQRDKSGRPSGRFSAERPERSVSTLKIQRTEQGDSAVYLCASSWHGNQPQHFGDGTRLSIL.

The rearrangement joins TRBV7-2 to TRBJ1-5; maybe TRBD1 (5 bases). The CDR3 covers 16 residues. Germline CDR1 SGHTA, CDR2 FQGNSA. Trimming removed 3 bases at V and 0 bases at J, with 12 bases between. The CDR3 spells CASSFGVRGSNQPQHF. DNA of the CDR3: TGTGCCAGCAGCTTTGGGGTGAGGGGTAGCAATCAGCCCCAGCATTTT.

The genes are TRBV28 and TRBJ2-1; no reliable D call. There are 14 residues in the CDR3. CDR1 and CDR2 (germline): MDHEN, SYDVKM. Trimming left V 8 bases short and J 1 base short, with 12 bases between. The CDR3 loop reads CASQERVSYNEQFF. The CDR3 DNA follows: TGTGCCAGCCAAGAGAGAGTTTCCTACAATGAGCAGTTCTTC.

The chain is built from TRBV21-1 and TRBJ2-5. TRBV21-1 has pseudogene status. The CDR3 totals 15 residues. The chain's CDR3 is CASERQRPPQETQYF. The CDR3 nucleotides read TGTGCCAGTGAGAGACAGCGGCCCCCTCAAGAGACCCAGTACTTC.

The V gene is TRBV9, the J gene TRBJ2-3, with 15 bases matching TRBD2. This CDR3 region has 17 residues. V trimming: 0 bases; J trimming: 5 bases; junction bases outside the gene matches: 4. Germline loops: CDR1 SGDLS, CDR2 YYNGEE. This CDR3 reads CASSVVGLAGGRDTQYF. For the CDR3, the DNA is TGTGCCAGCAGCGTAGTGGGACTAGCGGGGGGTAGAGATACGCAGTATTTT.

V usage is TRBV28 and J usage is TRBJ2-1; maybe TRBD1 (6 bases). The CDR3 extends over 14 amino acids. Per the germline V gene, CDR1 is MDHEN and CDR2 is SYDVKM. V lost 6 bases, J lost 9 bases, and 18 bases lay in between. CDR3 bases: TGTGCCAGCAGACCTCCGGGACGAGGGGGTGAGCAGTTCTTC. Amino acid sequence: CASRPPGRGGEQFF.

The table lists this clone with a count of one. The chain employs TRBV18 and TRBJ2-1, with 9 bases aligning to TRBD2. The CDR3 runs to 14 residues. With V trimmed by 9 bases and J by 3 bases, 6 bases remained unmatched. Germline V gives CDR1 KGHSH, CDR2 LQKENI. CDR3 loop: CASGGLAGYNEQFF. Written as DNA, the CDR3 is TGTGCCAGTGGGGGACTAGCAGGCTACAATGAGCAGTTCTTC. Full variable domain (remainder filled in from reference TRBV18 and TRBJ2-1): NAGVMQNPRHLVRRRGQEARLRCSPMKGHSHVYWYRQLPEEGLKFMVYLQKENIIDESGMPKERFSAEFPKEGPSILRIQQVVRGDSAAYFCASGGLAGYNEQFFGPGTRLTVL.